Listed here is a single T cell receptor (beta chain). This clonotype was counted many times. The antigen it recognizes is unknown. No clone much larger than this one lies a single base away; base qualities are absent. The data were obtained in a study of T cells in Graves' hyperthyroidism and ophthalmopathy (dated by TCRdb to about 2019). Study-level background: Peripheral blood samples were taken at the time of initial diagnosis, prior to any treatment. According to the paper, TCR Vbeta CDR3 sequencing was carried out on 135 peripheral blood samples, which came from under 50 ophthalmopathy, roughly 75 hyperthyroidism and about 17 progressor patients. The roughly 99 discovery patients were divided at random into training and test sets in a 7:3 ratio. Thyroid tissue and blood T-cell repertoires from six or seven Graves' hyperthyroidism patients were also compared in the study. Once sampling was done, hyperthyroidism patients were given methimazole at a starting dose of 30 mg daily, whereas ophthalmopathy patients were given high-dose intravenous methylprednisolone. To identify TCR V-J signatures that set the groups apart, the researchers used a discovery cohort of 100 patients, made up of 40 to 45 with Graves' ophthalmopathy and about 59 with stable Graves' hyperthyroidism. Prospective prediction of ophthalmopathy was tested in an independent validation cohort of fewer than 20 hyperthyroidism patients and 15 to 17 patients who later progressed to ophthalmopathy.

Beyond this particular receptor, the publication reports: In validation, the model predicted progression to ophthalmopathy a median of 6.5 months before onset, with approximately 68% sensitivity and roughly 72% specificity. Blood samples also contained most of the expanded thyroid clonotypes (frequency above 0.001), which suggests that blood repertoires may reflect thyroid immune responses. Sample size was not statistically predetermined, and blinding of investigators to group allocation was not performed. A model built on a 13 V-J signature distinguished ophthalmopathy from stable hyperthyroidism, reaching 85% to 90% sensitivity and 81.08% specificity in cross-validation and 80%/75% in testing.

The CDR3 runs 16 amino acids, cysteine and phenylalanine included. The entry retains the CDR3 DNA only, 48 bases that are in frame from base 1. According to the germline V gene (reference sequence), CDR1 reads LGHDT and CDR2 reads YNNKEL. V ends up 4 bases short and J 2 bases short, with an unmatched junction base count of 8. Ophthalmopathy patients had moderately to severely active disease, with a Clinical Activity Score of 3 or more, a NOSPECS grade of 4 or more, and a disease duration of less than 3 months. Exclusion was applied to patients with uncontrolled infections, other autoimmune diseases, pregnancy or lactation. Diagnoses were established on the basis of clinical symptoms, serum thyroxine and TRAb, thyroid ultrasound, and orbital computed tomography. PBMCs were isolated from more than 9 ml of fresh peripheral blood by Ficoll-Paque density gradient centrifugation. Trizol reagent was used to extract total RNA, and RNA quality was then checked on an Agilent 2100 Bioanalyzer.

Amplification of TCR beta CDR3 regions was carried out from RNA transcripts. For the first round of RT-PCR on the TCR CDR3, the HTBI primer set was used together with the Qiagen OneStep RT-PCR kit. Libraries were constructed in a second round of multiplex PCR, after which size selection and purification were carried out. The libraries were sequenced on an Illumina HiSeq2000 using paired-end 100 bp reads. Regarding the original processing steps: Raw data were processed with SOAPnuke, discarding reads with adapters, uncalled bases, mean Phred below 15, or no exact constant-primer or identifier match. COPE v1.2.5 was used to merge high-quality paired reads, and clonotypes were defined as unique nucleotide sequences. MiTCR v1.1 was used to align clonotypes to the IMGT TRBV, TRBD and TRBJ reference segments. Analysis was restricted to V-J combinations with a frequency above 0.0001, which covered about 99% of repertoires. A TCS score was defined as the ratio of F50 (clonal expansion) to E x V (chaos), with BLOSUM62-based TCRdist applied between CDR3 peptides within each V-J. Welch's t-statistics and random forest reduced roughly 540 V-J features to some 14, which were used in a naive Bayes classifier (R e1071). TCRdb's own reprocessing of the public reads used fastp at Q25 and MiXCR and kept productive beta chains. Under each unique CDR3 protein, matching rows form one entry showing the most common genes and DNA. The V and J calls come from TCRdb's annotation, not from the publication. The sample table holds about 500,000 distinct CDR3 sequences, of which about 16% were seen once. The ten largest clones represent about 29% of the sample.

Sequencing was carried out using blood. This TCR came from a woman younger than 45 with Graves' ophthalmopathy. The chain links TRBV3-1 with TRBJ1-1, with 9 bases in between that match TRBD1. The sequence in DNA is TGTGCCAGCAGCCCCTGGACAGGGGTTGAAAACACTGAAGCTTTCTTT. Its amino acids are CASSPWTGVENTEAFF. Beyond the CDR3, the reference TRBV3-1 and TRBJ1-1 genes provide the residues; the full variable domain reads: DTAVSQTPKYLVTQMGNDKSIKCEQNLGHDTMYWYKQDSKKFLKIMFSYNNKELIINETVPNRFSPKSPDKAHLNLHINSLELGDSAVYFCASSPWTGVENTEAFFGQGTRLTVV.